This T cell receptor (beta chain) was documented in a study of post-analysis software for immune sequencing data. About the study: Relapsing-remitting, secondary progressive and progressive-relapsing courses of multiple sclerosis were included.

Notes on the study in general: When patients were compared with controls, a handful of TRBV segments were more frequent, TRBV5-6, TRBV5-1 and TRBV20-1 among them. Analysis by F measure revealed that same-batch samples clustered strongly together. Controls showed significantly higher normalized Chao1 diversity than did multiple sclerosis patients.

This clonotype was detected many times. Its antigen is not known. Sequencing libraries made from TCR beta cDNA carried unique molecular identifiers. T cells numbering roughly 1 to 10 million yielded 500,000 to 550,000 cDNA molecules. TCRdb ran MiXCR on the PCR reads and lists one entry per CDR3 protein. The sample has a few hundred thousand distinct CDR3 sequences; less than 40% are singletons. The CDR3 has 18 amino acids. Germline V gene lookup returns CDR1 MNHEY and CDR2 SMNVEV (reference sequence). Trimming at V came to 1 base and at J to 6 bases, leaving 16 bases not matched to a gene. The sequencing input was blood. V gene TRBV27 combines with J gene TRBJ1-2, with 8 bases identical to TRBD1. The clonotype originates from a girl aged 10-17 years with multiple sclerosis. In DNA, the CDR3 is TGTGCCAGCAGTTTATTCCCGGGGGCCGTTCAGGGGGCTCATGGCTACACCTTC. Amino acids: CASSLFPGAVQGAHGYTF.